The clone carrying this TCR beta chain appeared many times. Antigen: not known. V lost 5 bases to trimming and J lost 4 bases, with 9 bases between them. The length of the CDR3 is 13 residues. Germline CDR1 MNHEY, CDR2 SMNVEV (reference sequence). The data derive from a study of CD8+CD57+ T cells in acquired aplastic anemia. Overall study: Mean DNA quantity obtained from sorted CD4+ and CD8+ cells was about 3.5 ug.

Notes on the study in general: Both patients and controls carried the same twenty-nine CD8+ CDR3 sequences. CD8+ Simpson's diversity showed no significant patient-control difference.

Both TCR beta VDJ combination and CDR3 sequence profiling were carried out. Genomic DNA was the template for this profiling. Each CDR3 protein is one row after TCRdb ran MiXCR on the reads. The sample lists 130,000 or so distinct CDR3 sequences, 40% to 45% occurring once. The origin of this receptor is a human donor in good health, serving as a control. The rearrangement uses TRBV27 and TRBJ1-5; D unclear. Sequenced material: sorted CD4+, CD8+, or CD8+CD57+ T cells (not recorded which) from PBMCs. This CDR3 is CASSSPGNQPQHF. CDR3 DNA: TGTGCCAGCAGTAGTCCGGGGAATCAGCCCCAGCATTTT.